The clone carrying this T cell receptor (beta chain) has a handful of counts. The antigen is not known. This specimen belongs to a study of read filtering for tumor transcriptome and immune sequencing. Study background: Revised staging placed roughly 8 patients in R-ISS I, about 15 in II, about seven in III. Transcriptome libraries were built from DNase-treated RNA.

CDR3 size: 15 residues. Germline-derived CDR1 and CDR2 are SEHNR and FQNEAQ (reference sequence). Losses at the gene ends were 4 bases for V and 0 bases for J; bases not matched to a gene: 2. Molecular barcoded adaptors covering alpha/delta and beta/gamma chains were used on 400 ng RNA. From the reads, TCRdb called clonotypes with MiXCR, one entry per CDR3 protein. The data contain about 130,000 distinct CDR3 sequences, around 13% of them singletons. Study-level points and caveats: Single-read clonotypes: roughly 80% of IR-seq clonotypes (roughly 4% of reads), roughly 73% of RNA-seq clonotypes (less than 50% of reads).

The receptor was derived from a donor over 35 with multiple myeloma. This rearrangement joins TRBV7-9 to TRBJ1-5, with 8 bases matching TRBD1. Material for sequencing was a population of CD138-negative cells sorted from bone marrow. CDR3 sequence reads: CASSSGQDSNQPQHF. In DNA form, the CDR3 reads TGTGCCAGCAGCTCGGGACAGGATAGCAATCAGCCCCAGCATTTT.